The 23 T cell receptor beta chains listed next were all sequenced from one sample in a study of Graves' ophthalmopathy and Graves' hyperthyroidism. Amplified TCR beta CDR3 regions were obtained using RNA transcripts as template. In the first round, RT-PCR was carried out with HTBI primers, and a multiplex PCR formed the second round. TCRdb independently ran MiXCR on the multiplex PCR reads; one entry per CDR3 protein. The profile shows 340,000 or so distinct CDR3 sequences, about 17% of them singletons. The specimen was peripheral blood. These receptor sequences come from an adult man with Graves' ophthalmopathy.

This clonotype was recorded many times. The V and J genes are TRBV11-2 and TRBJ2-5; D may be TRBD2 (5 bases). Germline assignment: CDR1 SGHAT and CDR2 FQNNGV. The V end lost 0 bases, the J end lost 5 bases, and 16 bases lay between the germline ends. The CDR3 has 16 residues. For the CDR3, the DNA is TGTGCCAGCAGCTTAGATTGGGTGGGAGCCGGGGAGACCCAGTACTTC. Protein product: CASSLDWVGAGETQYF.

This clonotype was detected many times. The chain links TRBV6-5 to TRBJ1-5; no clear D. From germline, CDR1 is MNHEY and CDR2 SVGAGI. Trimming cost V 5 bases and J 5 bases, with 7 bases left between them. This CDR3 is built from 12 residues. In DNA, the CDR3 is TGTGCCAGCAGTAACAACTATCAGCCCCAGCATTTT. Protein product: CASSNNYQPQHF.

This clonotype has at least ten counts. The chain links TRBV9 to TRBJ2-6, with D uncertain. CDR1 is SGDLS and CDR2 is YYNGEE in the germline V gene. V shed 3 bases and J shed 0 bases, with 10 bases lying between them. The CDR3 is 16 residues long. The CDR3 region has the DNA TGTGCCAGCAGCGCCGTCATTATCTCTGGGGCCAACGTCCTGACTTTC. Protein: CASSAVIISGANVLTF.

This clonotype occurred many times. The V gene is TRBV19, the J gene TRBJ1-5; D unclear. Trimming pared 6 bases from V and 1 base from J, leaving 7 bases between. The CDR3 loop spans 13 amino acids. CDR1 is LNHDA, CDR2 SQIVND, per germline (reference sequence). The CDR3 DNA sequence: TGTGCCAGTAGAGGGTTGAGCAATCAGCCCCAGCATTTT. It encodes CASRGLSNQPQHF.

V and J are TRBV12-3 or TRBV12-4 and TRBJ1-3; D is unclear. V gave up 10 bases and J gave up 4 bases, with 23 bases separating them. The CDR3 spans 16 residues. Here the CDR3 DNA reads TGTGCCACATCCCCAAGCTCAGGACGCAGAGGAAACACCATATATTTT. Its protein is CATSPSSGRRGNTIYF.

This clonotype was counted many times. V usage is TRBV20-1 and J usage is TRBJ1-6; 10 positions agree with TRBD1. Germline assignment: CDR1 DFQATT and CDR2 SNEGSKA (reference sequence). With V trimmed by 8 bases and J by 9 bases, 4 bases remained unmatched. The CDR3 is 12 residues long. The CDR3 region has the DNA TGCAGTACCCGGGACAGGGGTTCACCCCTCCACTTT. Its protein product is CSTRDRGSPLHF.

This clonotype was seen a handful of times. The chain links TRBV7-2 to TRBJ2-7, with D maybe TRBD1 (6 bases). V was cut by 4 bases and J by 6 bases, with 16 bases left in between. CDR3 size: 14 residues. Germline CDR1 reads SGHTA; CDR2 reads FQGNSA. The CDR3 loop is CASSSLDARGEQYF. The DNA of the CDR3 is TGTGCCAGCAGCTCCCTCGATGCCAGGGGCGAGCAGTACTTC.

The rearrangement uses TRBV12-3 or TRBV12-4 and TRBJ1-1, with D possibly being TRBD1 (5 bases). The CDR3 consists of 15 residues. V dropped 7 bases and J dropped 0 bases, with 15 bases sitting between them. DNA of the CDR3: TGTGCCAGCACCCAAATAGGGGACCTGAACACTGAAGCTTTCTTT. Translating it yields CASTQIGDLNTEAFF.

The chain has TRBV12-3 or TRBV12-4 and TRBJ1-1; a weak D match, TRBD1 (5 bases). Trimming removed 6 bases from V and 5 bases from J, with 22 bases in between. This CDR3 comprises 16 residues. The CDR3 here is CASSTRGLGGWTEAFF. CDR3 DNA sequence: TGTGCCAGCAGCACGAGGGGCCTCGGGGGGTGGACTGAAGCTTTCTTT.

This sequence joins TRBV15 and TRBJ2-5; D may be TRBD2 (6 bases). The germline CDR1 and CDR2 sequences are LNHNV and YYDKDF (reference sequence). The CDR3 has 16 amino acids. V was trimmed by 3 bases and J by 0 bases, leaving 14 bases between them. The CDR3 bases are TGTGCCACCAGCAGCGCGCCACTAGCAGACCAAGAGACCCAGTACTTC. Protein product: CATSSAPLADQETQYF.

This clonotype has ten or more counts. This chain joins TRBV7-2 and TRBJ1-6, with TRBD1 matching 8 bases. The germline CDR1 and CDR2 sequences are SGHTA and FQGNSA. The ends lost 2 bases at V and 9 bases at J; junction bases unmatched: 3. There are 14 residues in the CDR3. CDR3 bases: TGTGCCAGCAGCTTATCGGACAGGGTTTCACCCCTCCACTTT. Its translation: CASSLSDRVSPLHF.

This clonotype was recorded many times. In nucleotides, the CDR3 is TGTGCCACCAGCAGAGAAGGACACTCCAATCAGCCCCAGCATTTT. Translating it yields CATSREGHSNQPQHF. The chain carries TRBV15 and TRBJ1-5; weak D call: TRBD1 (5 bases). V lost 0 bases to trimming and J lost 3 bases, with 9 bases between them. This CDR3 comprises 15 residues. CDR1 and CDR2 from the germline V gene are LNHNV and YYDKDF (reference sequence).

At least ten counts were recorded for this clonotype. The chain links TRBV10-3 to TRBJ2-7; 11 nucleotides line up with TRBD2. Germline V gene lookup returns CDR1 ENHRY and CDR2 SYGVKD. With V trimmed by 6 bases and J by 2 bases, 6 bases remained unmatched. This CDR3 has 15 residues. CDR3 sequence: CAISQTSGEAYEQYF. DNA of the CDR3: TGTGCCATCAGCCAGACTAGCGGGGAAGCCTACGAGCAGTACTTC.

This clonotype was seen ten or more times. For the CDR3, the DNA is TGCAGTGCTACAGGTGCATCGGGACAGGGCCTGGACGAGCAGTACTTC. The encoded protein is CSATGASGQGLDEQYF. This rearrangement joins TRBV20-1 to TRBJ2-7, with TRBD1 identical over 9 bases. V shed 4 bases, J shed 5 bases, and the junction held 15 bases outside the gene matches. The CDR3 has 16 residues. Germline lookup yields CDR1 DFQATT and CDR2 SNEGSKA (reference sequence).

The sample holds many counts of this clonotype. J is TRBJ1-2 and V is TRBV2; no firm D call. Germline CDR1 is SNHLY and CDR2 is FYNNEI. Trimming stripped 0 bases from V and 4 bases from J, with 6 bases between. The CDR3 sequence is 13 residues long. The CDR3 loop is CASSEARPYGYTF. The CDR3 region has the DNA TGTGCCAGCAGTGAAGCGCGTCCCTATGGCTACACCTTC.

This clonotype came up many times. This rearrangement joins TRBV30 to TRBJ1-3; D is unclear. The V end was cut by 7 bases, the J end by 0 bases, with 13 bases between. Germline lookup yields CDR1 GTSNPN and CDR2 SVGIG (reference sequence). The CDR3 length is 14 residues. The CDR3 region is CAFPRTDSGNTIYF. The CDR3 DNA is TGTGCCTTCCCCCGGACGGACTCTGGAAACACCATATATTTT.

This clonotype was observed many times. The chain combines TRBV28 with TRBJ2-7; D call uncertain. Germline loops: CDR1 MDHEN, CDR2 SYDVKM. The CDR3 is 12 amino acids. With 6 bases removed from V and 4 bases from J, the gap between germline ends came to 10 bases. CDR3 region: CASSPGQYEQYF. Written as DNA, the CDR3 is TGTGCCAGCAGCCCAGGCCAGTACGAGCAGTACTTC. The full variable domain, completed using reference TRBV28 and TRBJ2-7, is DVKVTQSSRYLVKRTGEKVFLECVQDMDHENMFWYRQDPGLGLRLIYFSYDVKMKEKGDIPEGYSVSREKKERFSLILESASTNQTSMYLCASSPGQYEQYFGPGTRLTVT.

The chain carries TRBV6-1 and TRBJ2-7, with 7 bases that match TRBD1. The CDR3 contains 15 residues. In germline, CDR1 is MNHNS, CDR2 SASEGT. J was trimmed by 0 bases and V by 7 bases; bases with no gene match: 9. The CDR3 spells CASTPLTGSSYEQYF. As DNA, the CDR3 is TGTGCCAGCACTCCTCTGACAGGGAGCTCCTACGAGCAGTACTTC.

This clonotype was observed a handful of times. V is TRBV6-1 and J is TRBJ1-6; TRBD1 matches 11 bases. V gave up 6 bases and J gave up 7 bases; unmatched junction bases: 2. The CDR3 totals 14 residues. Germline-derived CDR1 and CDR2 are MNHNS and SASEGT. As DNA, the CDR3 is TGTGCCAGCAGGTGGGACAGGGGGAATTCACCCCTCCACTTT. Protein sequence: CASRWDRGNSPLHF.

In this sample, this clonotype turned up a few times. J is TRBJ2-7 and V is TRBV12-3 or TRBV12-4; 7 bases fit TRBD2. The V and J ends lost 3 bases and 4 bases, in that order; junction bases with no gene match: 12. The CDR3 is 16 amino acids. The CDR3 region has the DNA TGTGCCAGCAGTTTTCAGGGCGGGGGACCTTGGTACGAGCAGTACTTC. Translation: CASSFQGGGPWYEQYF.

This clonotype was found many times. The chain uses TRBV7-9 and TRBJ1-1; D is ambiguous. The V end was cut by 5 bases, the J end by 3 bases, with 16 bases between. Per the germline V gene, CDR1 is SEHNR and CDR2 is FQNEAQ (reference sequence). CDR3 length: 15 amino acids. The CDR3: CASSPLYPRDTEAFF. The CDR3 DNA reads as TGTGCCAGCAGCCCCTTATACCCGAGGGACACTGAAGCTTTCTTT.

This clonotype came up many times. V and J are TRBV7-2 and TRBJ2-2; 8 nucleotides line up with TRBD2. CDR1 is SGHTA and CDR2 is FQGNSA in the germline V gene. The CDR3 sequence is 15 residues long. Trimming took 2 bases from V and 9 from J; bases not matched to a gene: 8. CDR3 DNA: TGTGCCAGCAGCTTAATCCTAGCGGGCTCGAGGGAGCTGTTTTTT. Translated: CASSLILAGSRELFF.

This clonotype was counted ten times or more. J is TRBJ1-5 and V is TRBV6-4; 11 positions match TRBD1. Germline-derived CDR1 and CDR2 are MRHNA and SNTAGT. The CDR3 has 20 amino acids. V gave up 8 bases and J gave up 0 bases; unmatched junction bases: 18. The CDR3 DNA reads as TGTGCCAGCGCGAGGAGGAGTGGGACAGGGGGAGTTATTAGCAATCAGCCCCAGCATTTT. Amino acid sequence: CASARRSGTGGVISNQPQHF.